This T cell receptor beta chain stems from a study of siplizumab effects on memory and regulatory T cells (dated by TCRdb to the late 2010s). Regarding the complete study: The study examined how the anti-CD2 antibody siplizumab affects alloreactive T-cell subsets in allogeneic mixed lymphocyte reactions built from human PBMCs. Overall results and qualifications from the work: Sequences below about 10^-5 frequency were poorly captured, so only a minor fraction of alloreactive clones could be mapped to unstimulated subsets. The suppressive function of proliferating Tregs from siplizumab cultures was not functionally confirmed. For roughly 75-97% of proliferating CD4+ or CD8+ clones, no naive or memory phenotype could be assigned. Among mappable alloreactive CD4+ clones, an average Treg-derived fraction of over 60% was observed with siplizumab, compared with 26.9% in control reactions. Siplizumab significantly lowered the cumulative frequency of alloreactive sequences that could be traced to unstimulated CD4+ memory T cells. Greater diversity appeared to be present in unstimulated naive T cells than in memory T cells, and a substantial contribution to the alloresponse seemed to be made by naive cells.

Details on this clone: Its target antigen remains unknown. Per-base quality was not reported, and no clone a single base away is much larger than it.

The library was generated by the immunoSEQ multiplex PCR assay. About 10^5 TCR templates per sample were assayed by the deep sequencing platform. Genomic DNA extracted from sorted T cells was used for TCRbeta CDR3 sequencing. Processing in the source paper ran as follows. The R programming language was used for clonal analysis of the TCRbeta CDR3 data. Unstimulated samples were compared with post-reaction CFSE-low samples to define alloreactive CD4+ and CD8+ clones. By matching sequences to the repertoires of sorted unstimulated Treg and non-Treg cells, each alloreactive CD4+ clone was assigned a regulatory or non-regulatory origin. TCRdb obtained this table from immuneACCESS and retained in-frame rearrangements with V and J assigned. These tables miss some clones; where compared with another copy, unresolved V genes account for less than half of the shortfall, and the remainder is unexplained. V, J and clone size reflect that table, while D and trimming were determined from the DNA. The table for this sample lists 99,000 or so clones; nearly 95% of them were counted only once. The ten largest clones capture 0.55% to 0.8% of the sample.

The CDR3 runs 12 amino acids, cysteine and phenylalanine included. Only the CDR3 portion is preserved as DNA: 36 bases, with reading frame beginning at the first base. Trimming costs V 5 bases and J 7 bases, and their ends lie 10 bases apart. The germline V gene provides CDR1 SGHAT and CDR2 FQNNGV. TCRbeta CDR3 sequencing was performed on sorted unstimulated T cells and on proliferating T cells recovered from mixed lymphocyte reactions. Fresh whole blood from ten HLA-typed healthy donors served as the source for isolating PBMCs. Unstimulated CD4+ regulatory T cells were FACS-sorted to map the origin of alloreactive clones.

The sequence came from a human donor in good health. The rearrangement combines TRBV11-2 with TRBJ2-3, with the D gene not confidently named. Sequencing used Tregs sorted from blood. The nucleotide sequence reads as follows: TGTGCCAGCAGCATAAGAGCGAATACGCAGTATTTT. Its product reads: CASSIRANTQYF.